This T cell receptor (beta chain) was identified during a study of T cells after somatic rescue of genetic block. This CDR3 has 13 residues. Germline CDR1 and CDR2: SGHVS and FNYEAQ. Trimming removed 1 base from V and 5 bases from J, with 9 bases in between. TCRdb's table, derived via immunoSEQ multiplex PCR, lists solely in-frame clones and lacks some. The repertoire holds roughly 92,000 clones, with 80% to 90% as singletons. This sequence was found in a woman between 18 and 30 years old. The V call is TRBV7-6, the J call TRBJ2-7, with D possibly TRBD2 on 5 matching bases. Sequencing was done on a sample of peripheral blood mononuclear cells (PBMCs). CDR3 nucleotides: TGTGCCAGCAGCTTAGGGCGGAGGAACGAGCAGTACTTC. Translated: CASSLGRRNEQYF. Looking up the rest from reference TRBV7-6 and TRBJ2-7 gives the full variable domain: GAGVSQSPRYKVTKRGQDVALRCDPISGHVSLYWYRQALGQGPEFLTYFNYEAQQDKSGLPNDRFSAERPEGSISTLTIQRTEQRDSAMYRCASSLGRRNEQYFGPGTRLTVT.